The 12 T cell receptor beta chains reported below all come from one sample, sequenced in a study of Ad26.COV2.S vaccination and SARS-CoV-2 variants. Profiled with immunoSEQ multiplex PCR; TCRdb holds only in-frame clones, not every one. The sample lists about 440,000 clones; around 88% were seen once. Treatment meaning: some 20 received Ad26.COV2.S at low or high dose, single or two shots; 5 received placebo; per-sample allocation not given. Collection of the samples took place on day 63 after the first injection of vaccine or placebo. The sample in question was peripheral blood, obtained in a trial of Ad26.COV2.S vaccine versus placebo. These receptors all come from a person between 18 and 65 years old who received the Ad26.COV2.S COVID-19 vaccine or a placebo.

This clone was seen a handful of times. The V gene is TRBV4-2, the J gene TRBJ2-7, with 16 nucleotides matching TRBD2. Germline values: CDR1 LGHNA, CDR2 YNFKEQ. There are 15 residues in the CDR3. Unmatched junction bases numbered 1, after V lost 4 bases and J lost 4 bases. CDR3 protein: CASSPGLAGGYEQYF. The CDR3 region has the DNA TGTGCCAGCAGCCCGGGACTAGCGGGAGGGTACGAGCAGTACTTC.

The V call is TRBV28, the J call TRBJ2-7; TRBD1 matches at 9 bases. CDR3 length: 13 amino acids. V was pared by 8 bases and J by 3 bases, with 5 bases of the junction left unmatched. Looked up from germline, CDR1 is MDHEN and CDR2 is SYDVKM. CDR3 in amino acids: CASRGTGLYEQYF. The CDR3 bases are TGTGCCAGCCGTGGGACAGGGCTCTACGAGCAGTACTTC.

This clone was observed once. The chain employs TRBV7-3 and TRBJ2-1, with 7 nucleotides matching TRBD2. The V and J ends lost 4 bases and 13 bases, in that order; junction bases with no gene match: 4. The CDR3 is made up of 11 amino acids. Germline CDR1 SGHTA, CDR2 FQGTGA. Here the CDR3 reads CASSSLAGQFF. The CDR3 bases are TGTGCCAGCAGCTCCTTAGCGGGTCAGTTCTTC.

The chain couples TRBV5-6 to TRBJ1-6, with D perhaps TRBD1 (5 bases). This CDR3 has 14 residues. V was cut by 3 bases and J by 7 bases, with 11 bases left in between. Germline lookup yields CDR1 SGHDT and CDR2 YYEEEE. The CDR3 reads CASSYRAGNSPLHF. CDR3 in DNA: TGTGCCAGCAGCTACCGGGCAGGGAATTCACCCCTCCACTTT.

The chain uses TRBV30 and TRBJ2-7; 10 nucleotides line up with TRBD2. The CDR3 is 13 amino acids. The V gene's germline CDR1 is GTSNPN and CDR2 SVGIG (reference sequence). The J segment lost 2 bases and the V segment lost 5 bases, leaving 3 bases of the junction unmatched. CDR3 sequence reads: CAWSSGSPYEQYF. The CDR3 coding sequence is TGTGCCTGGTCTAGCGGGAGCCCCTACGAGCAGTACTTC.

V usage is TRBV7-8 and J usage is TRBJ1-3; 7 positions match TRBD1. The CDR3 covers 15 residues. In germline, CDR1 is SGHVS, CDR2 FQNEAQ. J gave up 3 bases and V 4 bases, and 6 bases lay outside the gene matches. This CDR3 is CASSSQGVRGNTIYF. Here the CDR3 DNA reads TGTGCCAGCAGCTCTCAGGGGGTTCGTGGAAACACCATATATTTT.

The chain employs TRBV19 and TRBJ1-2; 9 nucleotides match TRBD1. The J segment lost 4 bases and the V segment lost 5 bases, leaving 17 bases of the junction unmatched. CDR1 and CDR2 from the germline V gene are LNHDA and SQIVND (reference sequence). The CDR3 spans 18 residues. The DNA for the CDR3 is TGTGCCAGTAGTCCCTTAACCGCACAGGGGGCGCGGGGCTATGGCTACACCTTC. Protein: CASSPLTAQGARGYGYTF.

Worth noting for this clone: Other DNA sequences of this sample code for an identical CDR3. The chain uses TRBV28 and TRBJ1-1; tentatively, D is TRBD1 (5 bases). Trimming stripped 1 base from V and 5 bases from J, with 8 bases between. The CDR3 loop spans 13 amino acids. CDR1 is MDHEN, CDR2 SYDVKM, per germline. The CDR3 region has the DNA TGTGCCAGCAGTTTATTGGGGGGGACTGAAGCTTTCTTT. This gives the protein CASSLLGGTEAFF.

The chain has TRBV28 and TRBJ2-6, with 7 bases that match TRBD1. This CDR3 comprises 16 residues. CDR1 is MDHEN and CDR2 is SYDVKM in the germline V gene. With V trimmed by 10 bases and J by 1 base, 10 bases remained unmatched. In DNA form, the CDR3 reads TGTGCCACCAAAGGGACAGCGCCTTCTGGGGCCAACGTCCTGACTTTC. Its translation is CATKGTAPSGANVLTF. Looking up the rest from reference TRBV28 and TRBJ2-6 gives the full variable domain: DVKVTQSSRYLVKRTGEKVFLECVQDMDHENMFWYRQDPGLGLRLIYFSYDVKMKEKGDIPEGYSVSREKKERFSLILESASTNQTSMYLCATKGTAPSGANVLTFGAGSRLTVL.

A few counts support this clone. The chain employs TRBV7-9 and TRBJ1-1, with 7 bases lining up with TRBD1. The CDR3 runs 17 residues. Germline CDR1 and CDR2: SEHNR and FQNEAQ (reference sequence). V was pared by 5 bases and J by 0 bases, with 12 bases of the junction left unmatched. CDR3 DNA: TGTGCCAGCAGCCCAGGGCGCCGGGGACAGCTGAACACTGAAGCTTTCTTT. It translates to CASSPGRRGQLNTEAFF. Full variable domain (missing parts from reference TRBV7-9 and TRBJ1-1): DTGVSQNPRHKITKRGQNVTFRCDPISEHNRLYWYRQTLGQGPEFLTYFQNEAQLEKSRLLSDRFSAERPKGSFSTLEIQRTEQGDSAMYLCASSPGRRGQLNTEAFFGQGTRLTVV.

CDR3: CASSLRVAGPNEQFF. The DNA of the CDR3 is TGTGCCAGCAGCTTGCGGGTTGCGGGACCCAATGAGCAGTTCTTC. The gene calls are TRBV5-5 and TRBJ2-1; D perhaps matches TRBD2 (6 bases). CDR3 length equals 15 residues. The V and J ends lost 1 base and 6 bases respectively, with 14 bases between them. The germline V gene has CDR1 SGHKS and CDR2 YYEKEE (reference sequence).

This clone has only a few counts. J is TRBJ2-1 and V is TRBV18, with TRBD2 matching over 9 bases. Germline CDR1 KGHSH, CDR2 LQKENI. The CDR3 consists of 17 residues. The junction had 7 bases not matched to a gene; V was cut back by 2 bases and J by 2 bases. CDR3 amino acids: CASSPYVAGGTYNEQFF. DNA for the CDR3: TGTGCCAGCTCACCATATGTTGCGGGAGGGACCTACAATGAGCAGTTCTTC.